One and the same sample provided the 10 T cell receptor beta chains below, sequenced in a study of human T cells and chemical hapten exposure. TCRdb called the RACE reads again in MiXCR, with one record for every CDR3 protein. Among 250,000 or so distinct CDR3 sequences listed, approximately 7.5% were seen once. As to time point: pre-sensitization, week 0. The treatment here: therapeutic diphenylcyclopropenone sensitization with weekly scalp DPC. The starting material was whole blood, obtained in connection with sensitization to the hapten diphenylcyclopropenone (DPC). Source of these receptors: a man aged 18 to 30 with alopecia areata. Some clones in this sample may be carry-over from other donors' samples.

This clonotype was detected only a few times. The chain couples TRBV4-1 to TRBJ1-5; 9 nucleotides align to TRBD1. Germline CDR1 MGHRA, CDR2 YSYEKL. The junction had 6 bases not matched to a gene; V was cut back by 3 bases and J by 6 bases. This CDR3 has 15 residues. The chain's CDR3 is CASSQLTGGFQPQHF. CDR3 DNA: TGCGCCAGCAGCCAGCTTACAGGGGGCTTTCAGCCCCAGCATTTT.

This clonotype was seen more than once but under ten times. The rearrangement links TRBV7-9 to TRBJ1-5; D is possibly TRBD1 (5 bases). Germline CDR1 is SEHNR and CDR2 is FQNEAQ (reference sequence). CDR3 length: 17 residues. The V end lost 5 bases, the J end lost 7 bases, and 24 bases lay between the germline ends. CDR3 sequence (DNA): TGTGCCAGCAGCCAGGGACCGAAAAGCGGGTTTATACAGCCCCAGCATTTT. It yields the protein CASSQGPKSGFIQPQHF.

This clonotype was found a few times. The rearrangement links TRBV7-9 to TRBJ2-7; D not resolved. Germline CDR1 reads SEHNR; CDR2 reads FQNEAQ (reference sequence). The CDR3 consists of 14 residues. V was clipped by 2 bases and J by 1 base, with 9 bases between them. The CDR3 DNA is TGTGCCAGCAGCTTACTGGTGGGTTCCTACGAGCAGTACGTC. It translates to CASSLLVGSYEQYV.

There are a few counts of this clonotype. The DNA for the CDR3 is TGTGCCAGCAGCTTAGTGGTAGCGGGGGATAATGAGCAGTTCTTC. It codes for CASSLVVAGDNEQFF. The V call is TRBV7-2, the J call TRBJ2-1, with 9 bases aligning to TRBD2. Germline CDR1 SGHTA, CDR2 FQGNSA. V trimming: 1 base; J trimming: 7 bases; junction bases outside the gene matches: 5. The CDR3 runs 15 residues.

The chain is built from TRBV24-1 and TRBJ1-5, with 8 bases lining up with TRBD1. The CDR3 loop spans 16 amino acids. Germline V gene data show CDR1 as KGHDR and CDR2 as SFDVKD. V lost 3 bases to trimming and J lost 7 bases; unmatched junction nucleotides: 10. The CDR3 protein is CATSDGSQGAGQPQHF. As DNA, the CDR3 is TGTGCCACCAGTGATGGGAGCCAGGGGGCAGGGCAGCCCCAGCATTTT.

V and J are TRBV25-1 and TRBJ1-4; weak D call: TRBD1 (6 bases). CDR3 length: 14 residues. The V gene's germline CDR1 is MGHDK and CDR2 SYGVNS. The germline V and J ends were trimmed by 5 bases and 7 bases, with 14 bases remaining between them. DNA for the CDR3: TGTGCCAGCAGTTTTGAGGGGGTCGGTGAAAAACTGTTTTTT. Residues: CASSFEGVGEKLFF.

There are many counts of this clonotype. This sequence joins TRBV20-1 and TRBJ1-1, with D perhaps matching TRBD1 (6 bases). The CDR3 sequence is 15 residues long. Germline CDR1 DFQATT, CDR2 SNEGSKA (reference sequence). Deletions cut 3 bases from V and 1 base from J, with 15 bases between. The CDR3 DNA reads as TGCAGTGCTAGGATACGGGGGCGCAAGAACACTGAAGCTTTCTTT. Amino acids: CSARIRGRKNTEAFF.

In DNA form, the CDR3 reads TGTGCCAGCAGCTCCTCCCGGCGACAGGGATCTTCCGGGGAGCTGTTTTTT. It yields the protein CASSSSRRQGSSGELFF. This chain uses TRBV7-3 with TRBJ2-2, with 7 bases fitting TRBD1. After removal of 4 bases from V and 6 bases from J, the junction contained 14 bases not matched to a gene. Germline V gene data show CDR1 as SGHTA and CDR2 as FQGTGA. CDR3 length: 17 amino acids.

In this sample, this clonotype turned up a few times. The chain carries TRBV27 and TRBJ1-5; perhaps TRBD1 as D (6 bases). The ends were cut back, 2 bases at V and 7 bases at J, with 12 bases in the middle. CDR3 size: 14 residues. Germline V gene sequence: CDR1 MNHEY, CDR2 SMNVEV (reference sequence). The CDR3 bases are TGTGCCAGCAGTTTACAGGGGCCGAGACAGCCCCAGCATTTT. Protein product: CASSLQGPRQPQHF.

Ten or more counts support this clonotype. CDR3 protein: CASSDSSENTEAFF. Here the CDR3 DNA reads TGTGCCAGCAGTGACTCGAGTGAAAACACTGAAGCTTTCTTT. J is TRBJ1-1 and V is TRBV6-4, with D unresolved. Trimming shortened V by 0 bases and J by 2 bases, and 7 bases separated the two germline ends. This CDR3 contains 14 residues. CDR1 and CDR2 (germline): MRHNA, SNTAGT.